This T cell receptor (beta chain) was captured in a study of blood T cell repertoires in COVID-19. Data came from immunoSEQ multiplex PCR; TCRdb stores just in-frame clones and leaves some out. This sample yields approximately 290,000 clones, of which 75% to 90% are seen a single time; roughly 4% belongs to the top ten. Self-reported history from a screening survey and questionnaire set each donor's cohort. Donors of Cohort 3 who recovered were those that had two negative PCRs, clearance, or symptom resolution. Trimming removed 4 bases from V and 3 bases from J; junction bases left unmatched: 7. This CDR3 is built from 16 residues. Germline lookup yields CDR1 SGHRS and CDR2 YFSETQ.

This clonotype was sampled from a woman aged 25 to 39 who had recovered from COVID-19. The rearrangement uses TRBV5-1 and TRBJ2-1, with 10 bases that match TRBD2. The sample consisted of PBMCs or T cells enriched from blood (not recorded which). CDR3 bases: TGCGCCAGCAGCCGCGCGGCTAGCGGGAGCTACAATGAGCAGTTCTTC. Its translation is CASSRAASGSYNEQFF. Variable domain in full (rest from reference TRBV5-1 and TRBJ2-1): KAGVTQTPRYLIKTRGQQVTLSCSPISGHRSVSWYQQTPGQGLQFLFEYFSETQRNKGNFPGRFSGRQFSNSRSEMNVSTLELGDSALYLCASSRAASGSYNEQFFGPGTRLTVL.